This is a list of T cell receptor beta chains from one sample in a study of shared clonotypes between healthy human individuals. The data were produced by immunoSEQ multiplex PCR, yet TCRdb's version contains in-frame clones alone and is incomplete. The sample has roughly 2.2 million clones, 85% to 95% seen once. Sequences were obtained from naive CD4+ T cells from PBMCs. The receptors shown here come from a man younger than 35 in good health. Some clones in this sample may be carry-over from other donors' samples. The CDR3 runs from the conserved cysteine through the conserved F or W. D genes are given only for firm matches. Size values are once, few and many counts, or a class for expanded clones, and some rows have none.

clone_size	v_call	j_call	d_call	cdr3_aa	cdr3_nt
once	TRBV9	TRBJ2-1	.	CASSEGGGRYNEQFF	TGTGCCAGCAGCGAAGGGGGAGGGCGGTACAATGAGCAGTTCTTC
.	TRBV9	TRBJ2-1	TRBD2	CASSVGLAGGPGGEQFF	TGTGCCAGCAGCGTAGGACTAGCGGGAGGGCCGGGTGGTGAGCAGTTCTTC
.	TRBV5-1	TRBJ1-1	TRBD1	CASSPRPTGDPEAFF	TGCGCCAGCAGCCCGAGGCCCACAGGGGATCCTGAAGCTTTCTTT
.	TRBV25-1	TRBJ2-7	.	CASSGKGWEQYF	TGTGCCAGCAGTGGTAAGGGGTGGGAGCAGTACTTC
.	TRBV5-5	TRBJ1-3	.	CASSSNTVHSGNTIYF	TGTGCCAGCAGCTCCAATACAGTCCACTCTGGAAACACCATATATTTT
.	TRBV7-9	TRBJ1-5	TRBD1	CASSPSGQGSSQPQHF	TGTGCCAGCAGCCCATCCGGACAGGGCAGTAGTCAGCCCCAGCATTTT
.	TRBV6-6	TRBJ1-5	.	CASRGVGNQPQHF	TGTGCCAGCAGAGGGGTGGGCAATCAGCCCCAGCATTTT
.	TRBV28	TRBJ1-4	.	CASTTLAAPKLFF	TGTGCCAGCACCACCCTTGCCGCACCAAAACTGTTTTTT
.	TRBV13	TRBJ2-4	TRBD2	CASSGDSGRDEGRAKNIQYF	TGTGCCAGCAGCGGCGATAGCGGGAGGGACGAAGGTAGAGCCAAAAACATTCAGTACTTC
once	TRBV7-9	TRBJ2-1	TRBD2	CASSPLKGGSYNEQFF	TGTGCCAGCAGCCCCCTTAAGGGCGGGAGCTACAATGAGCAGTTCTTC
.	TRBV11-2	TRBJ1-6	.	CASSFVGRSFHF	TGTGCCAGCAGCTTCGTTGGACGGTCGTTCCACTTT
.	TRBV4-2	TRBJ2-1	TRBD2	CASSQDGGEASGRLSPSYNEQFF	TGTGCCAGCAGCCAAGATGGCGGGGAGGCTAGCGGGAGGCTATCTCCCTCCTACAATGAGCAGTTCTTC
.	TRBV30	TRBJ2-2	.	CAWSVGNTGELFF	TGTGCCTGGAGTGTCGGGAACACCGGGGAGCTGTTTTTT
.	TRBV30	TRBJ1-2	.	CAWSVEGTYGYTF	TGTGCCTGGAGTGTGGAGGGGACCTATGGCTACACCTTC
.	TRBV9	TRBJ1-2	TRBD1	CASSPHRGTGVGGYTF	TGTGCCAGCAGCCCCCACCGCGGGACAGGGGTGGGAGGCTACACCTTC
.	TRBV19	TRBJ2-3	.	CASSMSGDTQYF	TGTGCCAGTAGTATGAGTGGAGATACGCAGTATTTT
.	TRBV28	TRBJ1-3	TRBD1	CASGMGQISGNTIYF	TGTGCCAGCGGGATGGGACAGATCTCTGGAAACACCATATATTTT
.	TRBV7-8	TRBJ2-5	TRBD1	CASSLAETGGGQTQYF	TGTGCCAGCAGCTTAGCCGAAACAGGGGGCGGACAGACCCAGTACTTC
.	TRBV27	TRBJ2-5	TRBD1	CASSLIGQDRSKTQYF	TGTGCCAGCAGTTTGATTGGGCAGGACAGGTCAAAGACCCAGTACTTC
.	TRBV7-3	TRBJ1-2	.	CASKILTGFYGYTF	TGTGCCAGCAAGATACTGACAGGCTTCTATGGCTACACCTTC
.	TRBV13	TRBJ2-3	.	CASSLLGTDTQYF	TGTGCCAGCAGCTTACTAGGTACGGATACGCAGTATTTT
.	TRBV5-1	TRBJ2-1	.	CASSVTNNEQFF	TGCGCCAGCAGCGTGACTAACAATGAGCAGTTCTTC
.	TRBV19	TRBJ1-1	TRBD1	CASSLPSTGAQAFF	TGTGCCAGTAGTCTCCCATCGACAGGGGCGCAGGCTTTCTTT
.	TRBV30	TRBJ1-5	.	CAWSQDSNQPQHF	TGTGCCTGGAGTCAAGATAGCAATCAGCCCCAGCATTTT
.	TRBV7-9	TRBJ2-3	.	CASSFVSPGDWASTDTQYF	TGTGCCAGCAGCTTTGTTAGCCCGGGAGATTGGGCTAGCACAGATACGCAGTATTTT
.	TRBV19	TRBJ2-7	.	CASSSGETYEQYF	TGTGCCAGTAGTAGCGGGGAGACCTACGAGCAGTACTTC
.	TRBV29-1	TRBJ2-7	.	CSSKGPGAYEQYF	TGCAGCAGTAAGGGACCGGGGGCCTACGAGCAGTACTTC
.	TRBV7-8	TRBJ1-2	.	CASSPPGVLYGYTF	TGTGCCAGCAGCCCCCCAGGAGTTCTCTATGGCTACACCTTC
.	TRBV5-1	TRBJ1-3	.	CASSPSPGISGNTIYF	TGCGCCAGCAGCCCCTCACCAGGCATCTCTGGAAACACCATATATTTT
.	TRBV5-1	TRBJ1-2	.	CASSLSRQNYGYTF	TGCGCCAGCAGCTTGAGTCGTCAGAACTATGGCTACACCTTC
.	TRBV5-1	TRBJ1-2	.	CASSLAGEGYTF	TGCGCCAGCAGCTTGGCTGGGGAAGGCTACACCTTC
once	TRBV5-1	TRBJ2-3	.	CASSLVVDPTSTDTQYF	TGCGCCAGCAGCTTGGTTGTGGACCCTACTAGCACAGATACGCAGTATTTT
.	TRBV2	TRBJ1-1	.	CASRDRDTFFF	TGTGCCAGCAGGGACCGGGACACTTTTTTCTTT
.	TRBV13	TRBJ2-5	TRBD1	CASSRITAGTGQERETQYF	TGTGCCAGCAGCCGGATCACTGCCGGGACAGGCCAGGAGAGAGAGACCCAGTACTTC
.	TRBV6-1	TRBJ2-1	TRBD2	CASSEVRGLAGEEQFF	TGTGCCAGCAGTGAAGTCCGGGGGCTAGCGGGAGAAGAGCAGTTCTTC
.	TRBV7-3	TRBJ1-1	.	CASSVGAPGTEAFF	TGTGCCAGCAGCGTTGGGGCTCCGGGCACTGAAGCTTTCTTT
.	TRBV28	TRBJ1-1	TRBD1	CASSLSSLGGMGIGTEAFF	TGTGCCAGCAGTTTATCATCTCTAGGGGGCATGGGGATAGGCACTGAAGCTTTCTTT
.	TRBV29-1	TRBJ2-1	.	CSVDSSSYNEQFF	TGCAGCGTTGACTCCAGCTCCTACAATGAGCAGTTCTTC
once	TRBV30	TRBJ2-6	.	CAWGGTGANVLTF	TGTGCCTGGGGGGGGACTGGGGCCAACGTCCTGACTTTC
.	TRBV28	TRBJ2-7	TRBD2	CASRLTGLAISYEQYF	TGTGCCAGCAGGCTCACGGGACTAGCGATCTCCTACGAGCAGTACTTC
.	TRBV10-2	TRBJ2-1	TRBD1	CASSLPGQGINEQFF	TGCGCCAGCAGTTTACCGGGACAGGGGATAAATGAGCAGTTCTTC
.	TRBV9	TRBJ2-1	.	CASSVEGRSYNEQFF	TGTGCCAGCAGCGTTGAGGGGCGCTCCTACAATGAGCAGTTCTTC
.	TRBV5-1	TRBJ1-4	.	CASSRTKGGYEDEKLFF	TGCGCCAGCAGCCGGACCAAGGGGGGATATGAGGATGAAAAACTGTTTTTT
.	TRBV2	TRBJ2-7	.	CASSKTGSEEQYF	TGTGCCAGCAGCAAAACAGGGTCGGAAGAGCAGTACTTC
.	TRBV6-5	TRBJ2-2	.	CASSPWGGPGELFF	TGTGCCAGCAGTCCCTGGGGGGGCCCCGGGGAGCTGTTTTTT
.	TRBV5-4	TRBJ2-3	TRBD2	CASSRDTLTSVHTDTQYF	TGTGCCAGCAGCCGAGACACCCTGACTAGCGTCCACACAGATACGCAGTATTTT
.	TRBV6-4	TRBJ2-1	TRBD2	CASSAGTSNEQFF	TGTGCCAGCAGTGCCGGGACTAGCAATGAGCAGTTCTTC
.	TRBV6-1	TRBJ1-1	.	CASSVDFEAFF	TGTGCCAGCAGTGTCGACTTTGAAGCTTTCTTT
.	TRBV4-1	TRBJ2-3	.	CASSHQGTSTDTQYF	TGCGCCAGCAGCCACCAAGGCACTAGCACAGATACGCAGTATTTT